This T cell receptor beta chain was retrieved from a study of CXCR3-negative and CXCR3-positive naive CD8 T cells. Study outcomes and limitations: Both naive subsets had comparably high diversity; memory CD8+ cells much lower.

Concerning this clonotype: The antigen is unknown.

Germline lookup yields CDR1 MDHEN and CDR2 SYDVKM. The CDR3 totals 13 residues. The study made its TRB cDNA libraries by 5' RACE, adding UMI labels. TCRdb reanalyzed the 5' RACE reads and collapses them to one entry per CDR3 protein, without DNA. The clone table shows about 82,000 distinct CDR3 sequences, with the ten largest holding approximately 0.99%. The source is a human donor in good health. Some clones in this sample may be carry-over from other donors' samples. V is TRBV28 and J is TRBJ2-5; TCRdb selects TRBD1, and the lack of DNA leaves this call unchecked. Sequences were obtained from naive CXCR3- CD8+ T cells from blood. This sample's subset: CD45RO-CCR7+CD27+CD95- naive CD8+ T cells lacking CXCR3 (TNR3-). This chain's CDR3 is CASGTGGRETQYF.